This entry describes one TCR beta chain. Alpha- and beta-chain coverage of first-strand cDNA came from TRAV- and TRBV-specific primers. Amplification, which lasted approximately 19 PCR cycles, used a constant-region primer and V-primer adapter to amplify TCRs. MiXCR, run by TCRdb on the reads, gives a single entry per CDR3 protein. The sample records around 11,000 distinct CDR3 sequences, less than 60% being singletons. The data stem from a study of low-dose radiotherapy and immunotherapy resistance in tumors. Study in general: Intravenously given cyclophosphamide 200 mg/m2 followed a two-week schedule that placed each dose one day before radiation and immunotherapy. Patients took aspirin 300 mg by mouth once daily. This continued for four cycles, starting on cycle 1 day 1.

Looked up from germline, CDR1 is LNHNV and CDR2 is YYDKDF (reference sequence). CDR3 length equals 13 residues. The V end lost 3 bases, the J end lost 5 bases, and 11 bases lay between the germline ends. Donors received a regimen that comprised nivolumab, ipilimumab, aspirin, low-dose cyclophosphamide and low-dose radiotherapy. Qualifying patients carried advanced solid tumors devoid of tumor-infiltrating lymphocytes. The chain joins TRBV15 to TRBJ2-7; D uncertain. This receptor was taken from a human donor with advanced metastatic prostate, ovarian, gallbladder or colorectal cancer (not recorded which). This table probably holds off-target reads from a library built for another chain. This CDR3 reads CATSRVGPNEQYF. The CDR3 nucleotides are TGTGCCACCAGCAGGGTAGGGCCCAACGAGCAGTACTTC.